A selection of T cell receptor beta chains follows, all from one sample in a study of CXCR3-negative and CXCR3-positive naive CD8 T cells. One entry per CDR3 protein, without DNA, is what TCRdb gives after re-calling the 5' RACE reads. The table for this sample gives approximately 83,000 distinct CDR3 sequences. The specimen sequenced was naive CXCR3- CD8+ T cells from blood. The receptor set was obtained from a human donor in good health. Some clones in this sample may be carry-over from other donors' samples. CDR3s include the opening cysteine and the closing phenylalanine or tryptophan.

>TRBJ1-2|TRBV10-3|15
CAISESTGGRRGYTF
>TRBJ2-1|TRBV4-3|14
CASSDRDPDNEQFF
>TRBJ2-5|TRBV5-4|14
CASSRADFQETQYF
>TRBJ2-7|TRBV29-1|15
CSVEVLGQRSYEQYF
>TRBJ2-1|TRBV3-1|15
CASSLALAANNEQFF
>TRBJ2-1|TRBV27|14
CASSLSRGRVEQFF
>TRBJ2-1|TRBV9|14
CASSDSFGVPEQFF
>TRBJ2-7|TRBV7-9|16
CASSLAQKTGDYEQYF
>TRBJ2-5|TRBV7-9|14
CASSLGGIEETQYF
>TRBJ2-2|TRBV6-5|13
CASSYFETGELFF
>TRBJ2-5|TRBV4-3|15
CASSQDFGSQETQYF
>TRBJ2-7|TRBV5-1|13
CASSSWTGREQYF
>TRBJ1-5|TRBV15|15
CATSSRGNSNQPQHF
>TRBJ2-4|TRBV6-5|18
CASSYDRGGILAKNIQYF
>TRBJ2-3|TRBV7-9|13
CASSLGFTDTQYF
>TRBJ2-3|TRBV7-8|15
CASSPPDRGTDTQYF
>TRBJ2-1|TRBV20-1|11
CSGTFDNEQFF
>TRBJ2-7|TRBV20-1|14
CSARDSIGFGEQYF
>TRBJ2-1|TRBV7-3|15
CASRPTPGTDNEQFF
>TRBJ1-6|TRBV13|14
CASSLGQVNSPLHF
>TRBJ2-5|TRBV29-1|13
CSVAGPGGETQYF
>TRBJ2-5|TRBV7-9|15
CASSSVEYLRETQYF